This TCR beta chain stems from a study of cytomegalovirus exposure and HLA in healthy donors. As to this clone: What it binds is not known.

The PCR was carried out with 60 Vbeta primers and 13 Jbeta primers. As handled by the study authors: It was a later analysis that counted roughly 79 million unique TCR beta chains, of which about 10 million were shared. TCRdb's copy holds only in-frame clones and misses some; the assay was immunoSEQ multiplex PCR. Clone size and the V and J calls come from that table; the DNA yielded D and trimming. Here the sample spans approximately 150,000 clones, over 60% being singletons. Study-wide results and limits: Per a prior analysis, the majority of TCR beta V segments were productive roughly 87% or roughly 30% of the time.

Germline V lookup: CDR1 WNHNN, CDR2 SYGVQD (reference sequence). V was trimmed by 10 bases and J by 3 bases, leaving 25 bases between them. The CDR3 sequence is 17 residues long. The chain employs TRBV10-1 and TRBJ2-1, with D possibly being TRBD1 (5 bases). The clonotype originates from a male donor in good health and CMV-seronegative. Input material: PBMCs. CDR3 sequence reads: CATQESQYQDIYNEQFF. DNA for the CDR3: TGCGCCACTCAGGAATCGCAGTACCAGGACATCTACAATGAGCAGTTCTTC.